Given below is one TCR beta chain in context. Its specificity is unknown. This record comes from a study of cytotoxic CD8 clonotypes in ibrutinib-treated CLL. Overall study findings and caveats: Clonality went up at ibrutinib response and then declined back toward baseline at progression.

Libraries were prepared by immunoSEQ multiplex PCR; TCRdb keeps only in-frame clonotypes and omits some of them. The data contain some 200,000 clones, approximately 75% of them seen just once; the ten biggest clones take up about an eighth. The source of this sequence is a human donor with chronic lymphocytic leukemia. The sequencing here drew on PBMCs, taken after 12 months of ibrutinib treatment.

As DNA, the CDR3 is TGTGCCAGCAGCTACCAGAGGAACACTGAAGCTTTCTTT. It yields the protein CASSYQRNTEAFF. V gene TRBV27 combines with J gene TRBJ1-1; no clear D gene. This CDR3 contains 13 residues. Germline V gives CDR1 MNHEY, CDR2 SMNVEV (reference sequence). The V end was cut by 6 bases, the J end by 1 base, with 9 bases between.